This entry features one T cell receptor beta chain sequence. Under the authors' procedure: Nucleated cell counts were estimated from reference gene primer amplification. TCRdb's copy holds only in-frame clones and misses some; the assay was immunoSEQ multiplex PCR. D and trimming were read from the DNA, whereas the V and J calls and clone size are those reported in that table. The sample includes a few hundred thousand clones, about 91% of them seen just once. This CDR3 is built from 13 residues. CDR1 SGHNT and CDR2 YYREEE come from the germline V gene (reference sequence). The V end lost 3 bases, the J end lost 4 bases, and 8 bases lay between the germline ends. The data are from a study of blood T cell repertoires in COVID-19. Overall study: Researchers got acute and convalescent COVID-19 samples from the United States, Italy and Spain. In each case, the material was cDNA or gDNA derived from T cells, B-cell-depleted T cells, or PBMCs.

This clonotype was sampled from a woman in her 30s who had recovered from COVID-19. Sequencing was performed on peripheral blood. The rearrangement links TRBV5-4 to TRBJ2-1; TRBD1 is a possible D gene (6 bases). CDR3 sequence reads: CASSSGQYNEQFF. CDR3 bases: TGTGCCAGCAGCTCCGGACAGTACAATGAGCAGTTCTTC. The full variable domain, completed using reference TRBV5-4 and TRBJ2-1, is ETGVTQSPTHLIKTRGQQVTLRCSSQSGHNTVSWYQQALGQGPQFIFQYYREEENGRGNFPPRFSGLQFPNYSSELNVNALELDDSALYLCASSSGQYNEQFFGPGTRLTVL.